This is a list of T cell receptor beta chains from one sample in a study of Ad26.COV2.S vaccination and SARS-CoV-2 variants. Using immunoSEQ multiplex PCR, the repertoire was profiled, and TCRdb retains in-frame clones only, with some absent. The sample has 250,000 to 300,000 clones; more than 70% are singletons. The sample here was peripheral blood, taken in a trial of Ad26.COV2.S vaccine versus placebo. Receptor source: a person between 18 and 65 years old who received the Ad26.COV2.S COVID-19 vaccine or a placebo. Both conserved end residues are part of each CDR3. Fields, in order: J gene, V gene, CDR3 protein.

TRBJ2-1 | TRBV19 | CASSIQGASRSYNEQFF
TRBJ1-1 | TRBV11-1 | CASSSRVRTQNTEAFF
TRBJ2-2 | TRBV27 | CASRKGPGTGELFF
TRBJ1-4 | TRBV30 | CAWSVWALNEKLFF
TRBJ2-7 | TRBV11-2 | CASSLVGGRYEQYF
TRBJ2-1 | TRBV5-1 | CASSPLPGTGYYNEQFF
TRBJ2-7 | TRBV2 | CASSPGTRGGEQYF
TRBJ1-3 | TRBV27 | CASSNRREGNTIYF
TRBJ1-1 | TRBV4-3 | CASSQHRPYRGGTTEAFF
TRBJ1-2 | TRBV10-3 | CAISERFGTGRGYGYTF
TRBJ2-1 | TRBV3-1/TRBV3-2 | CASSQVRAEQFF
TRBJ2-7 | TRBV5-5 | CASSIGQGHSYEQYF
TRBJ2-4 | TRBV5-1 | CASSLPANLRAKNIQYF
TRBJ2-7 | TRBV4-3 | CASSRGLGRGRYEQYF
TRBJ2-5 | TRBV30 | CAWSVRGQNQETQYF
TRBJ1-6 | TRBV27 | CASSFYLGSPLHF
TRBJ2-2 | TRBV19 | CASSIYGRRGTGELFF
TRBJ2-7 | TRBV24-1 | CATSDPRLLAEASYEQYF
TRBJ1-1 | TRBV4-2 | CASSQGPGQGVSGTEAFF